The next 2 T cell receptor beta chains were all read from a single sample in a study of blood T cell repertoires in COVID-19 (dated by TCRdb to 2018 to 2021). Receptors were amplified or captured by the immunoSEQ multiplex PCR assay. TCRdb provides this immuneACCESS table in a form limited to in-frame rearrangements. Some clones are lacking; in checked studies, under half of them reflect an unresolved V gene, and why the rest are absent is not known. This sample lists 250,000 to 350,000 clones; 90% were detected once. Around 2.5% of the sample lies in the top ten. The sample consisted of PBMCs or T cells enriched from blood (not recorded which). These receptors came from a man aged 55 to 70 who had recovered from COVID-19.

This clone came up once. This sequence joins TRBV9 and TRBJ2-1, with 8 bases aligning to TRBD2. Germline assignment: CDR1 SGDLS and CDR2 YYNGEE. V lost 6 bases to trimming and J lost 6 bases; unmatched junction nucleotides: 8. This CDR3 spans 14 amino acids. CDR3 sequence: CASTGGGVSNEQFF. Written as DNA, the CDR3 is TGTGCCAGCACGGGAGGGGGTGTGAGCAATGAGCAGTTCTTC.

The chain has TRBV30 and TRBJ1-6, with D possibly TRBD1 on 6 matching bases. CDR1 and CDR2 (germline): GTSNPN, SVGIG (reference sequence). The CDR3 sequence is 15 residues long. Trimming took off 3 bases at V and 7 bases at J, with 16 bases between the two ends. This CDR3 reads CAWRVKGVRNSPLHF. In DNA form, the CDR3 reads TGTGCCTGGAGAGTGAAGGGGGTTAGGAATTCACCCCTCCACTTT.